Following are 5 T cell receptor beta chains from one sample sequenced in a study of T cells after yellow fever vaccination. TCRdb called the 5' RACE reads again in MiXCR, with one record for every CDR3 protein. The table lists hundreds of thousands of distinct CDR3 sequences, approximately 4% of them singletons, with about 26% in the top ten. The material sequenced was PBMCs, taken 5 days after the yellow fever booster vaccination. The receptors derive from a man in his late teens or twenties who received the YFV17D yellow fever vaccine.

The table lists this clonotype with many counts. The CDR3 spells CASTQGGSGGETQYF. DNA for the CDR3: TGTGCCAGCACTCAGGGCGGGAGTGGCGGCGAGACCCAGTACTTC. This chain connects TRBV2 to TRBJ2-5; TRBD2 aligns across 7 bases. This CDR3 contains 15 residues. In germline, CDR1 is SNHLY, CDR2 FYNNEI. Trimming cost V 7 bases and J 5 bases; bases outside gene matches: 13.

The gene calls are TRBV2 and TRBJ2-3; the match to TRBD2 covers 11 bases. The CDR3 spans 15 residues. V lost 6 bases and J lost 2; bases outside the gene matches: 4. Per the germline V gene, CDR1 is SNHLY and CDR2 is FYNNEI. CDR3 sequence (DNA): TGTGCCAGCAGAGGGACTAGCGGCCCCACAGATACGCAGTATTTT. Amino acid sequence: CASRGTSGPTDTQYF.

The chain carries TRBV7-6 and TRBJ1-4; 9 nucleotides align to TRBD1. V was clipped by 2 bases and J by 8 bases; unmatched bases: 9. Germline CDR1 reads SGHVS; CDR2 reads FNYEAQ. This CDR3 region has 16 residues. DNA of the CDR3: TGTGCCAGCAGCTTACGTTGGACAGGGGAAGGAGAAAAACTGTTTTTT. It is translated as CASSLRWTGEGEKLFF.

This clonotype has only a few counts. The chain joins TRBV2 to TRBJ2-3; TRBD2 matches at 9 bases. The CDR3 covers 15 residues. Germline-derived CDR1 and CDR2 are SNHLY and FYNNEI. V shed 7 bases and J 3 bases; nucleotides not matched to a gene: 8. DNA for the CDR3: TGTGCCAGCACACCGACTAGCGGAACTACAGATACGCAGTATTTT. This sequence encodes CASTPTSGTTDTQYF.

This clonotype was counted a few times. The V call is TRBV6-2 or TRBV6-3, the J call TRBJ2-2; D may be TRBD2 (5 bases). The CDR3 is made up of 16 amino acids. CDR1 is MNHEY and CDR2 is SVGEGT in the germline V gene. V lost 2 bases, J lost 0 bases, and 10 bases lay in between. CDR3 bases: TGTGCCAGCAGTTACCACCGGGGAACGAACACCGGGGAGCTGTTTTTT. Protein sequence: CASSYHRGTNTGELFF.